Listed below are T cell receptor beta chains from one sample, sequenced in a study of T-cell reconstitution after alpha-beta-depleted transplantation in children. A single record per CDR3 protein comes from TCRdb applying MiXCR to the PCR reads. The table records around 190,000 distinct CDR3 sequences, under 8.5% of them present only once. The input for sequencing was PBMCs, taken before TCRalphabeta/CD19-depleted stem cell transplant. These receptors were obtained from a boy aged 2 to 10 with acute lymphoblastic leukemia, due to receive a stem cell transplant. Both conserved end residues are part of each CDR3. D genes are given only for firm matches. Size is omitted from some rows. Given values are once, few, many or a class for expanded clones.

clone size | J gene | V gene | D gene | CDR3 DNA | CDR3 protein
many | TRBJ2-3 | TRBV25-1 | TRBD2 | TGTGCCAGCACGGGGGGTGGTCCAGATACGCAGTATTTT | CASTGGGPDTQYF
- | TRBJ2-7 | TRBV7-9 | TRBD2 | TGTGCCAGCAGCTTGGGCGGGAGAATCGACGAGCAGTACTTC | CASSLGGRIDEQYF
- | TRBJ2-3 | TRBV5-5 | - | TGTGCCAGCAGCTTGGAACCGGGAGTGAGAGATACGCAGTATTTT | CASSLEPGVRDTQYF
- | TRBJ2-2 | TRBV5-1 | - | TGCGCCAGCAGCACCCGTCACGACAGGCGACTGAACACCGGGGAGCTGTTTTTT | CASSTRHDRRLNTGELFF
many | TRBJ1-2 | TRBV10-3 | - | TGTGCCATCAGTGAGTCGGGCAGCGACTATGGCTACACCTTC | CAISESGSDYGYTF
few | TRBJ2-5 | TRBV11-2 | - | TGTGCCAGCACACAGGGACGGGAGACCCAGTACTTC | CASTQGRETQYF
- | TRBJ2-1 | TRBV4-3 | - | TGCGCCAGCAGACGCCCTCAGAGAATCTCCTACAATGAGCAGTTCTTC | CASRRPQRISYNEQFF
many | TRBJ2-7 | TRBV6-5 | - | TGTGCCAGCAGTTACTCGAGTATGGTAGGGTTACCCTACGAGCAGTACTTC | CASSYSSMVGLPYEQYF
many | TRBJ2-1 | TRBV28 | TRBD2 | TGTGCCAGCAGTCCCCTACTAGCGGGAGAGGATGAGCAGTTCTTC | CASSPLLAGEDEQFF
many | TRBJ2-1 | TRBV29-1 | - | TGCAGCGTTGAAGCGGGTAATGAGCAGTTCTTC | CSVEAGNEQFF
many | TRBJ2-1 | TRBV20-1 | TRBD2 | TGCAGTGCGACAGAGAGGTACGGTAGCGGGGGGCGCGAAGAGCAGTTCTTC | CSATERYGSGGREEQFF
many | TRBJ1-1 | TRBV5-6 | - | TGTGCCAGCAGCTCGTCAGGCACTGAAGCTTTCTTT | CASSSSGTEAFF
many | TRBJ2-5 | TRBV7-2 | TRBD2 | TGTGCCAGCAGCGTAGCGGGAGAACGTCGGGAGACCCAGTACTTC | CASSVAGERRETQYF
many | TRBJ1-2 | TRBV28 | TRBD1 | TGTGCCAGCAGTTATTCGGGACAGGGTTATGGCTACACCTTC | CASSYSGQGYGYTF
many | TRBJ2-3 | TRBV28 | TRBD2 | TGTGCCAGCAACTCTGGACTAGCGATCCGGACGCAGTATTTT | CASNSGLAIRTQYF
many | TRBJ2-5 | TRBV27 | - | TGTGCCAGCAGAAGGCAAGAGACCCAGTACTTC | CASRRQETQYF
many | TRBJ2-5 | TRBV6-2/TRBV6-3 | - | TGTGCCATAGGGACTTTTCAAGAGACCCAGTACTTC | CAIGTFQETQYF
few | TRBJ2-3 | TRBV6-2/TRBV6-3 | TRBD2 | TGTGCCAGCAGTTACCGGCGGGGACCCCAGCGGCCTAGCGGGGACGACACAGATACGCAGTATTTT | CASSYRRGPQRPSGDDTDTQYF
many | TRBJ2-7 | TRBV13 | TRBD2 | TGTGCCAGCAGCAATAGCGGGAGCTCCTACGAGCAGTACTTC | CASSNSGSSYEQYF
many | TRBJ1-5 | TRBV7-9 | TRBD1 | TGTGCCAGCAGCAATACAGGGGGCGATCAGCCCCAGCATTTT | CASSNTGGDQPQHF
many | TRBJ2-7 | TRBV20-1 | TRBD2 | TGCAGTGCTAGGGATCTAGCGGGGCCCTACGAGCAGTACTTC | CSARDLAGPYEQYF